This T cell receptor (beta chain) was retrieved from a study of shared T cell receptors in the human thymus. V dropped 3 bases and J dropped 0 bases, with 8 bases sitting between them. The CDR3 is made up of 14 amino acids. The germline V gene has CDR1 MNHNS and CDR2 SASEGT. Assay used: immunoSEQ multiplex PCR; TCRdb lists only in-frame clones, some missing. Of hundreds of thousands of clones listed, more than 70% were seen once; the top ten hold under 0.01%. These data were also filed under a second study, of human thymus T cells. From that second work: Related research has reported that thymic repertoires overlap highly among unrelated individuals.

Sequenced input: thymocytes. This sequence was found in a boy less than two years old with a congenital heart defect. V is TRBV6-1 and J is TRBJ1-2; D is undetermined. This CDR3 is CASSDVSTNYGYTF. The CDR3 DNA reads TGTGCCAGCAGTGATGTGAGTACTAACTATGGCTACACCTTC.